These 27 T cell receptor beta chains share one sample of origin, sequenced in a study of T-cell reconstitution after alpha-beta-depleted transplantation in children. TCRbeta library preparation incorporated unique molecular identifiers. Each CDR3 protein is one row after TCRdb ran MiXCR on the PCR reads. The sample lists just over 70,000 distinct CDR3 sequences, 6% to 8% occurring once. Sequences were derived from PBMCs from the stem cell graft donor, sampled from the stem cell graft. The source of these receptors is a human donor who donated a stem cell graft to a child with acute lymphoblastic leukemia.

There are many counts of this clonotype. This chain uses TRBV12-3 or TRBV12-4 with TRBJ2-5; weak D call: TRBD1 (6 bases). This CDR3 has 14 residues. The V and J ends lost 5 bases and 0 bases respectively, with 10 bases between them. CDR3 sequence (DNA): TGTGCCAGCAGTCTCGGGACAAACCAAGAGACCCAGTACTTC. Translating it yields CASSLGTNQETQYF.

Ten or more counts support this clonotype. The genes are TRBV27 and TRBJ1-5, with 10 bases identical to TRBD1. The V gene end was trimmed by 5 bases and the J gene end by 0 bases; junction bases not matched to a gene: 16. Per the germline V gene, CDR1 is MNHEY and CDR2 is SMNVEV (reference sequence). CDR3 size: 20 residues. CDR3 in amino acids: CASSPDTGTGASYSNQPQHF. The CDR3 DNA reads TGTGCCAGCAGTCCGGATACCGGGACAGGGGCTTCTTATAGCAATCAGCCCCAGCATTTT.

V gene TRBV24-1 combines with J gene TRBJ2-3; D may be TRBD1 (5 bases). With 1 base removed from V and 0 bases from J, the gap between germline ends came to 7 bases. Germline CDR1 reads KGHDR; CDR2 reads SFDVKD. The CDR3 contains 15 residues. The CDR3 nucleotides are TGTGCCACCAGTGATTTTGGGGCAAGCACAGATACGCAGTATTTT. Translated: CATSDFGASTDTQYF.

This clonotype was seen repeatedly, ten times or more. This sequence joins TRBV29-1 and TRBJ1-2; D gene unclear. The V gene lost 4 bases and the J gene lost 0 bases, with 6 bases spanning the gap. The germline CDR1 and CDR2 sequences are SQVTM and ANQGSEA. The CDR3 contains 12 residues. The CDR3 nucleotides are TGCAGCGTTGTGGAAGCTAACTATGGCTACACCTTC. Protein product: CSVVEANYGYTF.

The gene calls are TRBV4-2 and TRBJ2-1, with 9 bases matching TRBD2. The germline CDR1 and CDR2 sequences are LGHNA and YNFKEQ. The trim removed 4 bases at V and 1 base at J, leaving 11 bases unmatched. The CDR3 runs 18 residues. The CDR3 protein is CASSRDPRTSASYNEQFF. In nucleotides, the CDR3 is TGTGCCAGCAGCCGCGATCCCCGGACTAGCGCTTCCTACAATGAGCAGTTCTTC.

In this sample, this clonotype turned up many times. The chain employs TRBV11-2 and TRBJ2-1; the D gene is possibly TRBD2 (5 bases). CDR1 and CDR2 (germline): SGHAT, FQNNGV. The germline V and J ends were trimmed by 4 bases and 0 bases, with 16 bases remaining between them. The CDR3 contains 17 residues. CDR3 protein: CASSSFSAPSSYNEQFF. DNA of the CDR3: TGTGCCAGCAGCTCCTTTAGCGCCCCGAGCTCCTACAATGAGCAGTTCTTC. Variable domain in full (rest from reference TRBV11-2 and TRBJ2-1): EAGVAQSPRYKIIEKRQSVAFWCNPISGHATLYWYQQILGQGPKLLIQFQNNGVVDDSQLPKDRFSAERLKGVDSTLKIQPAKLEDSAVYLCASSSFSAPSSYNEQFFGPGTRLTVL.

This rearrangement joins TRBV20-1 to TRBJ2-6; D is possibly TRBD1 (6 bases). The V and J ends lost 2 bases and 2 bases respectively, with 13 bases between them. The germline gives CDR1 DFQATT, CDR2 SNEGSKA (reference sequence). The CDR3 sequence is 16 residues long. CDR3 nucleotides: TGCAGTGCTAGAATGAACAGGGTAGCTGGGGCCAACGTCCTGACTTTC. It encodes CSARMNRVAGANVLTF.

This clonotype came up a few times. The chain links TRBV4-3 to TRBJ1-1; D remains ambiguous. The V end lost 1 base, the J end lost 1 base, and 7 bases lay between the germline ends. CDR3 length: 14 residues. The germline V gene has CDR1 LGHNA and CDR2 YSLEER. The CDR3 spells CASSQVGPNTEAFF. DNA for the CDR3: TGCGCCAGCAGCCAAGTTGGGCCGAACACTGAAGCTTTCTTT.

This clonotype was counted between two and nine times. This chain connects TRBV5-4 to TRBJ2-7; D not certain. The CDR3 consists of 12 residues. The germline V gene encodes CDR1 SGHNT and CDR2 YYREEE (reference sequence). V was trimmed by 2 bases and J by 6 bases, leaving 9 bases between them. The CDR3 coding sequence is TGTGCCAGCAGCTTAGTAGTGGGCGAGCAGTACTTC. Protein: CASSLVVGEQYF.

The J gene is TRBJ1-1, the V gene TRBV5-1; no firm D call. The CDR3 has 15 amino acids. V lost 0 bases and J lost 2, with 11 bases in between. CDR1 SGHRS and CDR2 YFSETQ come from the germline V gene. CDR3 in amino acids: CASSLEISKNTEAFF. DNA of the CDR3: TGCGCCAGCAGCTTGGAGATCTCGAAAAACACTGAAGCTTTCTTT.

This clonotype appeared many times. The chain couples TRBV20-1 to TRBJ1-4; D unclear. Germline CDR1 DFQATT, CDR2 SNEGSKA (reference sequence). The CDR3 has 14 amino acids. Trimming left V 0 bases short and J 3 bases short, with 8 bases between. CDR3 DNA sequence: TGCAGTGCTAGAGATGCCGTGGCTAATGAAAAACTGTTTTTT. It is translated as CSARDAVANEKLFF.

This clonotype was recorded at least ten times. J is TRBJ2-3 and V is TRBV6-1; D remains ambiguous. The germline gives CDR1 MNHNS, CDR2 SASEGT. CDR3 length equals 15 residues. V dropped 1 base and J dropped 0 bases, with 8 bases sitting between them. CDR3 loop: CASSEVQGSTDTQYF. CDR3 DNA: TGTGCCAGCAGTGAAGTTCAAGGGAGCACAGATACGCAGTATTTT.

This clonotype occurred a few times. The chain combines TRBV4-2 with TRBJ2-2, with D tentatively TRBD1 or TRBD2 (5 bases each). This CDR3 comprises 15 residues. The germline V and J ends were trimmed by 0 bases and 6 bases, with 11 bases remaining between them. Germline lookup yields CDR1 LGHNA and CDR2 YNFKEQ. CDR3 amino acids: CASSQEWGIAGELFF. CDR3 nucleotide sequence: TGTGCCAGCAGCCAAGAATGGGGGATTGCCGGGGAGCTGTTTTTT.

The table lists this clonotype with many counts. The rearrangement links TRBV9 to TRBJ1-4; 9 nucleotides match TRBD1. The V gene end was trimmed by 4 bases and the J gene end by 7 bases; junction bases not matched to a gene: 5. The CDR3 runs 14 residues. In germline, CDR1 is SGDLS, CDR2 YYNGEE. The CDR3 nucleotides are TGTGCCAGCAGCCCTAGACAGGGGGGTGAAAAACTGTTTTTT. Translated: CASSPRQGGEKLFF.

This clonotype was seen many times. The chain has TRBV15 and TRBJ2-3, with TRBD2 matching 15 bases. V dropped 0 bases and J dropped 3; count of bases not matched to a gene: 4. This CDR3 is built from 18 residues. Per the germline V gene, CDR1 is LNHNV and CDR2 is YYDKDF (reference sequence). The CDR3 is CATSRDPGTSGRTDTQYF. The DNA of the CDR3 is TGTGCCACCAGCAGAGATCCAGGGACTAGCGGGAGGACAGATACGCAGTATTTT.

This clonotype has a count of ten or more. One end of the junction varies from germline; a read error may be responsible. This chain uses TRBV29-1 with TRBJ2-2; no clear D. The CDR3 length is 14 residues. Germline CDR1 is SQVTM and CDR2 is ANQGSEA. The CDR3 region is CSVERQANTGELFF. The CDR3 DNA sequence: TGCAGCGTTGAAAGGCAGGCGAATACCGGGGAGCTGTTTTTT.

This clonotype was recorded many times. The chain links TRBV5-1 to TRBJ2-3; 7 nucleotides line up with TRBD2. The CDR3 has 16 residues. V dropped 0 bases and J dropped 0; count of bases not matched to a gene: 4. Germline CDR1 is SGHRS and CDR2 is YFSETQ. CDR3 region: CASSLARGRSTDTQYF. CDR3 sequence (DNA): TGCGCCAGCAGCTTGGCCCGCGGGAGAAGCACAGATACGCAGTATTTT.

The sample holds many counts of this clonotype. The chain is built from TRBV11-2 and TRBJ2-7; D gene uncertain. Germline CDR1 and CDR2: SGHAT and FQNNGV. The CDR3 length is 16 residues. V was pared by 5 bases and J by 5 bases, with 22 bases between. DNA for the CDR3: TGTGCCAGCAGCGACCTTGCTGTAGGGCTCGGAAACGAGCAGTACTTC. Its translation: CASSDLAVGLGNEQYF.

This clonotype was counted many times. V and J are TRBV12-3 or TRBV12-4 and TRBJ1-3, with 9 bases identical to TRBD1. The ends lost 2 bases at V and 8 bases at J; junction bases unmatched: 13. The CDR3 loop spans 17 amino acids. The CDR3 DNA sequence: TGTGCCAGCAGTTTAACACTGTTAACAGGGGGCGAGGACACCATATATTTT. Its translation: CASSLTLLTGGEDTIYF.

The chain links TRBV7-9 to TRBJ1-1; D ambiguous. This CDR3 is built from 12 residues. Germline loops: CDR1 SEHNR, CDR2 FQNEAQ (reference sequence). V shed 5 bases and J shed 5 bases, with 9 bases lying between them. The CDR3 coding sequence is TGTGCCAGCAGCCGAGAGGGTACTGAAGCTTTCTTT. Residues: CASSREGTEAFF.

In this sample, this clonotype turned up many times. V and J are TRBV7-2 and TRBJ2-3; 9 bases align to TRBD2. CDR1 SGHTA and CDR2 FQGNSA come from the germline V gene. The CDR3 consists of 17 residues. V lost 3 bases and J lost 2; bases outside the gene matches: 9. CDR3: CASSFGAGGRTTDTQYF. In nucleotides, the CDR3 is TGTGCCAGCAGCTTTGGGGCGGGGGGGAGGACCACAGATACGCAGTATTTT.

This clonotype was found many times. This chain joins TRBV20-1 and TRBJ2-1; D assignment may be TRBD1 or TRBD2 (6 bases each). CDR1 and CDR2 (germline): DFQATT, SNEGSKA (reference sequence). V shed 7 bases and J shed 0 bases, with 13 bases lying between them. The CDR3 runs to 14 residues. For the CDR3, the DNA is TGCAGTGTACAGGGACTCGTCTCCTACAATGAGCAGTTCTTC. Residues: CSVQGLVSYNEQFF.

This clonotype was recorded a few times. The genes are TRBV19 and TRBJ1-1, with D tentatively TRBD1 (5 bases). Germline assignment: CDR1 LNHDA and CDR2 SQIVND (reference sequence). The CDR3 is 11 residues long. V was cut by 7 bases and J by 6 bases, with 9 bases left in between. The CDR3 loop reads CASKGVAEAFF. Here the CDR3 DNA reads TGTGCCAGTAAAGGGGTGGCTGAAGCTTTCTTT.

V usage is TRBV3-1 and J usage is TRBJ2-7; TRBD1 aligns across 7 bases. V lost 4 bases, J lost 2 bases, and 2 bases stayed unmatched. Germline lookup yields CDR1 LGHDT and CDR2 YNNKEL (reference sequence). The CDR3 loop spans 13 amino acids. CDR3 coding DNA: TGTGCCAGCAGCCGGGACAGAACCTACGAGCAGTACTTC. This translates into CASSRDRTYEQYF.

This clonotype was seen many times. The chain couples TRBV6-5 to TRBJ1-4; 9 nucleotides align to TRBD1. Germline-derived CDR1 and CDR2 are MNHEY and SVGAGI. CDR3 length: 15 residues. V was pared by 6 bases and J by 8 bases, with 10 bases of the junction left unmatched. CDR3 loop: CASSGSGTGTEKLFF. The CDR3 coding sequence is TGTGCCAGCAGCGGCTCCGGGACAGGGACGGAAAAACTGTTTTTT.

This clonotype has ten or more counts. The CDR3 nucleotides read TGTGCCAGCAGCGTCGCGACGCCCGGTGAAGCTTTCTTT. It is translated as CASSVATPGEAFF. The V gene is TRBV9, the J gene TRBJ1-1; D is undetermined. Germline values: CDR1 SGDLS, CDR2 YYNGEE. CDR3 length: 13 amino acids. With 2 bases removed from V and 7 bases from J, the gap between germline ends came to 12 bases.

This chain joins TRBV6-1 and TRBJ2-2; 7 bases are shared with TRBD2. The V gene end was trimmed by 11 bases and the J gene end by 3 bases; junction bases not matched to a gene: 9. This CDR3 is built from 14 residues. Germline lookup yields CDR1 MNHNS and CDR2 SASEGT. The CDR3 nucleotides are TGTGCCGGCCGGGGAGGGTTCGACACCGGGGAGCTGTTTTTT. Its protein product is CAGRGGFDTGELFF.